These 30 T cell receptor beta chains were sequenced from one sample in a study of blood T cell repertoires in COVID-19. TCRdb keeps only in-frame clones here, not all; method: immunoSEQ multiplex PCR. The sample consists of about 350,000 clones, more than 75% of them appearing once. What was sequenced was PBMCs or T cells enriched from blood (not recorded which). These receptors were obtained from a woman in her twenties or thirties who had recovered from COVID-19.

The chain joins TRBV28 to TRBJ1-3; 10 bases map to TRBD1. CDR1 is MDHEN, CDR2 SYDVKM, per germline. V lost 7 bases to trimming and J lost 0 bases; unmatched junction nucleotides: 6. The CDR3 sequence is 16 residues long. The CDR3, as DNA: TGTGCCAGCATCTTGGGACAGGGGAGCTCTGGAAACACCATATATTTT. Protein sequence: CASILGQGSSGNTIYF.

J is TRBJ2-7 and V is TRBV19, with D maybe TRBD1 (6 bases). V lost 4 bases and J lost 5, with 9 bases in between. Per the germline V gene, CDR1 is LNHDA and CDR2 is SQIVND (reference sequence). The CDR3 is 12 amino acids. The DNA for the CDR3 is TGTGCCAGTAGTACAGGGGTCCACGAGCAGTACTTC. It yields the protein CASSTGVHEQYF. Complete variable domain (other parts from reference TRBV19 and TRBJ2-7): DGGITQSPKYLFRKEGQNVTLSCEQNLNHDAMYWYRQDPGQGLRLIYYSQIVNDFQKGDIAEGYSVSREKKESFPLTVTSAQKNPTAFYLCASSTGVHEQYFGPGTRLTVT.

The chain joins TRBV7-6 to TRBJ2-1; 8 nucleotides match TRBD2. V lost 2 bases, J lost 5 bases, and 14 bases stayed unmatched. Per germline, CDR1 SGHVS and CDR2 FNYEAQ. The CDR3 is 18 amino acids. CDR3 loop: CASSLLLAGGLSDNEQFF. CDR3 sequence (DNA): TGTGCCAGCAGCTTACTGCTTGCGGGGGGCCTTTCGGACAATGAGCAGTTCTTC.

The chain combines TRBV5-1 with TRBJ2-3, with 9 bases that match TRBD1. Germline values: CDR1 SGHRS, CDR2 YFSETQ. CDR3 length: 14 residues. With 4 bases clipped from V and 6 bases from J, the junction kept 6 bases outside the gene matches. CDR3 in DNA: TGCGCCAGCAGCCCGGGACAGGGACGCGATACGCAGTATTTT. Encoded protein: CASSPGQGRDTQYF.

The gene calls are TRBV11-2 and TRBJ1-5; D unresolved. Germline CDR1 reads SGHAT; CDR2 reads FQNNGV. The CDR3 is 17 residues long. Trimming removed 4 bases at V and 3 bases at J, with 19 bases between. The DNA of the CDR3 is TGTGCCAGCAGCTCCGCGGTGGGCGGGTCTCCCAATCAGCCCCAGCATTTT. This codes for CASSSAVGGSPNQPQHF.

J is TRBJ2-3 and V is TRBV2, with D possibly being TRBD1 (5 bases). Germline V gene sequence: CDR1 SNHLY, CDR2 FYNNEI. The CDR3 extends over 14 amino acids. V dropped 4 bases and J dropped 4 bases, with 12 bases sitting between them. In DNA form, the CDR3 reads TGTGCCAGCAGTGGGCAGGGCGTGTCAGATACGCAGTATTTT. Translated, it gives CASSGQGVSDTQYF. Looking up the rest from reference TRBV2 and TRBJ2-3 gives the full variable domain: EPEVTQTPSHQVTQMGQEVILRCVPISNHLYFYWYRQILGQKVEFLVSFYNNEISEKSEIFDDQFSVERPDGSNFTLKIRSTKLEDSAMYFCASSGQGVSDTQYFGPGTRLTVL.

The chain couples TRBV19 to TRBJ2-1; TRBD2 agrees at 11 bases. The V gene's germline CDR1 is LNHDA and CDR2 SQIVND (reference sequence). The CDR3 extends over 16 amino acids. After removal of 3 bases from V and 5 bases from J, the junction contained 6 bases not matched to a gene. The CDR3 here is CASSIQATSGNNEQFF. The CDR3 DNA reads TGTGCCAGTAGTATCCAAGCGACTAGCGGGAACAATGAGCAGTTCTTC. The whole variable domain, filled in from reference TRBV19 and TRBJ2-1, reads DGGITQSPKYLFRKEGQNVTLSCEQNLNHDAMYWYRQDPGQGLRLIYYSQIVNDFQKGDIAEGYSVSREKKESFPLTVTSAQKNPTAFYLCASSIQATSGNNEQFFGPGTRLTVL.

The genes are TRBV7-2 and TRBJ2-1; 7 bases agree with TRBD1. Trimming removed 5 bases from V and 5 bases from J; junction bases left unmatched: 12. The CDR3 length is 16 residues. Germline values: CDR1 SGHTA, CDR2 FQGNSA. The CDR3 DNA follows: TGTGCCAGCAGCCCGAGCCCGGACAGGAGTAACAATGAGCAGTTCTTC. Protein sequence: CASSPSPDRSNNEQFF.

This clone was detected once. The chain carries TRBV7-9 and TRBJ1-1, with 7 bases aligning to TRBD1. Germline V lookup: CDR1 SEHNR, CDR2 FQNEAQ (reference sequence). The CDR3 runs 14 residues. V lost 5 bases to trimming and J lost 1 base; unmatched junction nucleotides: 4. The CDR3 DNA follows: TGTGCCAGCAGCCGACAGGGACCGAACACTGAAGCTTTCTTT. It translates to CASSRQGPNTEAFF.

The gene calls are TRBV7-2 and TRBJ1-5; D is perhaps TRBD1 (5 bases). Between the trimmed V and J ends, which lost 1 base and 9 bases, there was a span of 13 bases. Germline lookup yields CDR1 SGHTA and CDR2 FQGNSA. This CDR3 is built from 14 residues. CDR3 sequence (DNA): TGTGCCAGCAGCTTAGACGCCAGGGCACGGCCCCAGCATTTT. As protein: CASSLDARARPQHF.

The chain is built from TRBV11-2 and TRBJ2-3, with 12 bases matching TRBD2. V gave up 5 bases and J gave up 5 bases; unmatched junction bases: 5. The V gene's germline CDR1 is SGHAT and CDR2 FQNNGV. The CDR3 covers 15 residues. The CDR3 sequence: CASSPLAGGRDTQYF. The CDR3 DNA reads TGTGCCAGCAGCCCTCTAGCGGGAGGGAGAGATACGCAGTATTTT.

Here the CDR3 DNA reads TGTGCCAGCAGTGGTTGGACAGGGGCTGATACGCAGTATTTT. Its translation is CASSGWTGADTQYF. The rearrangement links TRBV25-1 to TRBJ2-3; the match to TRBD1 covers 9 bases. Germline V gene data show CDR1 as MGHDK and CDR2 as SYGVNS. V shed 4 bases and J 6 bases; nucleotides not matched to a gene: 5. The CDR3 spans 14 residues.

This chain's CDR3 is CASSLGTGVQGEQFF. DNA of the CDR3: TGCGCCAGCAGCTTGGGCACAGGGGTGCAGGGTGAGCAGTTCTTC. The V gene is TRBV5-1, the J gene TRBJ2-1, with 7 bases identical to TRBD1. The CDR3 totals 15 residues. V lost 0 bases to trimming and J lost 9 bases; unmatched junction nucleotides: 9. Germline CDR1 and CDR2: SGHRS and YFSETQ.

The J gene is TRBJ2-1, the V gene TRBV11-3; 8 bases map to TRBD2. Trimming removed 5 bases from V and 3 bases from J; junction bases left unmatched: 6. The CDR3 is 15 amino acids. Germline V CDR1 and CDR2: SGHNT, YENEEA. The CDR3 region has the DNA TGTGCCAGCAGCGAGCGGGAGATTAGCTACAATGAGCAGTTCTTC. Translated, it gives CASSEREISYNEQFF.

The rearrangement joins TRBV5-4 to TRBJ2-5, with D perhaps matching TRBD1 (5 bases). Germline V gene data show CDR1 as SGHNT and CDR2 as YYREEE (reference sequence). This CDR3 comprises 13 residues. With 4 bases removed from V and 5 bases from J, the gap between germline ends came to 12 bases. The CDR3 region is CASSTQVRETQYF. As DNA, the CDR3 is TGTGCCAGCAGCACACAGGTGCGGGAGACCCAGTACTTC.

The chain couples TRBV6-5 to TRBJ1-1; possible D gene TRBD1, 6 bases. Trimming pared 6 bases from V and 4 bases from J, leaving 15 bases between. Germline V CDR1 and CDR2: MNHEY, SVGAGI. This CDR3 contains 14 residues. The CDR3 nucleotides are TGTGCCAGCAGAAGGGGGGGCGCGGGCACTGAAGCTTTCTTT. The encoded protein is CASRRGGAGTEAFF.

The rearrangement joins TRBV2 to TRBJ1-6; 11 nucleotides align to TRBD1. The germline V gene has CDR1 SNHLY and CDR2 FYNNEI. Trimming took 8 bases from V and 9 from J; bases not matched to a gene: 9. The CDR3 totals 15 residues. The DNA for the CDR3 is TGTGCCAGCCTCCGGACAGGGGGCCCGGGTTCACCCCTCCACTTT. It codes for CASLRTGGPGSPLHF.

This clone has only a few counts. V usage is TRBV15 and J usage is TRBJ2-7, with 7 bases matching TRBD1. Germline lookup yields CDR1 LNHNV and CDR2 YYDKDF (reference sequence). CDR3 length: 15 residues. J lost 1 base, V lost 4 bases, and 7 bases had no gene match. CDR3 bases: TGTGCCACCAGCACCCAACAGGGGAGTTCCTACGAGCAGTACTTC. It codes for CATSTQQGSSYEQYF.

This chain joins TRBV13 and TRBJ2-7, with 10 nucleotides matching TRBD2. CDR3 size: 14 residues. The ends lost 5 bases at V and 7 bases at J; junction bases unmatched: 8. Germline V gene data show CDR1 as PRHDT and CDR2 as FYEKMQ (reference sequence). This CDR3 is CASSLYSGRNEQYF. The DNA for the CDR3 is TGTGCCAGCAGCCTCTATAGCGGGAGGAATGAGCAGTACTTC.

The chain joins TRBV5-4 to TRBJ2-2, with 7 bases that match TRBD2. The V and J ends lost 2 bases and 1 base, in that order; junction bases with no gene match: 5. Germline assignment: CDR1 SGHNT and CDR2 YYREEE (reference sequence). The CDR3 length is 16 residues. The CDR3 loop is CASSFAGGRNTGELFF. DNA for the CDR3: TGTGCCAGCAGCTTTGCCGGCGGGAGGAACACCGGGGAGCTGTTTTTT.

This chain uses TRBV19 with TRBJ1-3; D gene unclear. Trimming cost V 8 bases and J 0 bases, with 14 bases left between them. The CDR3 runs 15 residues. The germline V gene has CDR1 LNHDA and CDR2 SQIVND (reference sequence). CDR3: CASADPGSSGNTIYF. DNA for the CDR3: TGTGCCAGTGCTGACCCGGGGAGCTCTGGAAACACCATATATTTT.

CDR3 amino acids: CASSLGASDTQYF. CDR3 coding DNA: TGTGCCAGCAGCTTAGGGGCGTCGGATACGCAGTATTTT. This chain uses TRBV7-2 with TRBJ2-3; D unclear. The length of the CDR3 is 13 residues. Trimming took off 1 base at V and 6 bases at J, with 8 bases between the two ends. Germline CDR1 reads SGHTA; CDR2 reads FQGNSA.

V and J are TRBV5-4 and TRBJ2-1; D is perhaps TRBD2 (6 bases). The V gene's germline CDR1 is SGHNT and CDR2 YYREEE (reference sequence). V was clipped by 4 bases and J by 4 bases, with 15 bases between them. This CDR3 has 15 residues. The chain's CDR3 is CASSPGGDNYNEQFF. CDR3 coding DNA: TGTGCCAGCAGCCCTGGCGGGGATAATTACAATGAGCAGTTCTTC.

The rearrangement joins TRBV7-9 to TRBJ1-2, with 7 positions matching TRBD1. The V gene's germline CDR1 is SEHNR and CDR2 FQNEAQ (reference sequence). V lost 3 bases and J lost 1; bases outside the gene matches: 2. The CDR3 totals 14 residues. The CDR3 DNA reads TGTGCCAGCAGCTTGGGGACAGATAACTATGGCTACACCTTC. Residues: CASSLGTDNYGYTF.

In this sample, this clone turned up a few times. The chain combines TRBV27 with TRBJ1-2; no clear D gene. From germline, CDR1 is MNHEY and CDR2 SMNVEV (reference sequence). V gave up 5 bases and J gave up 4 bases, with 8 bases separating them. This CDR3 contains 12 residues. The CDR3 DNA sequence: TGTGCCAGCAGTGACACAACCTATGGCTACACCTTC. Its translation: CASSDTTYGYTF.

CDR3 coding DNA: TGCGCCAGCAGCCCCGGGGGGGCGAATTCACCCCTCCACTTT. Translation: CASSPGGANSPLHF. The rearrangement links TRBV4-1 to TRBJ1-6, with a possible D match to TRBD1 (6 bases). Germline assignment: CDR1 MGHRA and CDR2 YSYEKL. V shed 4 bases and J shed 7 bases, with 11 bases lying between them. There are 14 residues in the CDR3.

CDR3 protein: CASSARVEQPQHF. The CDR3 coding sequence is TGTGCCAGTAGTGCCAGGGTAGAACAGCCCCAGCATTTT. The V call is TRBV19, the J call TRBJ1-5, with D tentatively TRBD1 (5 bases). Trimming took off 5 bases at V and 7 bases at J, with 12 bases between the two ends. This CDR3 is 13 amino acids long. Germline-derived CDR1 and CDR2 are LNHDA and SQIVND (reference sequence).

This chain links TRBV10-2 with TRBJ1-1; TRBD1 might be the D (6 bases). V lost 5 bases and J 4 bases, leaving 11 bases between the germline ends. The CDR3 totals 13 residues. CDR1 is WSHSY, CDR2 SAAADI, per germline. The CDR3 protein is CASSTGRVTEAFF. CDR3 bases: TGCGCCAGCAGTACAGGGAGGGTCACTGAAGCTTTCTTT.

The chain has TRBV29-1 and TRBJ1-1; no reliable D call. The CDR3 covers 12 residues. Germline-derived CDR1 and CDR2 are SQVTM and ANQGSEA. Trimming removed 4 bases from V and 3 bases from J, with 9 bases in between. In DNA form, the CDR3 reads TGCAGCGTTGCCCGGGGTGACACTGAAGCTTTCTTT. This encodes CSVARGDTEAFF.

The chain links TRBV19 to TRBJ2-1, with 9 positions matching TRBD2. The CDR3 consists of 15 residues. V shed 6 bases, J shed 5 bases, and the junction held 8 bases outside the gene matches. Germline assignment: CDR1 LNHDA and CDR2 SQIVND (reference sequence). CDR3 nucleotides: TGTGCCAGTAGAGCGGGCGGGAGGGTCCACAATGAGCAGTTCTTC. Its translation is CASRAGGRVHNEQFF.